This T cell receptor (beta chain) was documented in a study of cytomegalovirus exposure and HLA in healthy donors. Findings and limits, study-wide: Across donors, sequencing depth was assumed by presence/absence analyses to be roughly uniform. In a later analysis, HLA-associated beta chains showed higher expansion and lower generation probabilities than comparable chains. DRB1 showed the most TCR associations and HLA-C the fewest in a later analysis, as rates varied by HLA locus.

Vbeta (60) and Jbeta (13) primers were used in the PCR. TCRdb keeps only in-frame clones here, not all; method: immunoSEQ multiplex PCR. Among 180,000 or so clones listed, around 62% were seen once. A word on this clone: What it binds is not known.

Material: PBMCs. The receptor was isolated from a middle-aged man in good health and CMV-seronegative.

CDR3 region: CASSTGDRTYEQYF. Here the CDR3 DNA reads TGTGCCAGCAGTACGGGGGACAGAACCTACGAGCAGTACTTC. The gene calls are TRBV6-5 and TRBJ2-7; TRBD1 is a possible D gene (7 bases). Trimming cost V 5 bases and J 2 bases, with 13 bases left between them. The germline CDR1 and CDR2 sequences are MNHEY and SVGAGI. The CDR3 consists of 14 residues.